These T cell receptor beta chains were read from a single sample in a study of T cells in localized non-small cell lung cancer. Here immunoSEQ multiplex PCR was the method, and the copy in TCRdb shows in-frame clones only, minus some. The table lists 35,000 to 50,000 clones, roughly 77% of them singletons. The sequencing used PBMCs, collected before any cancer treatment. Every receptor here comes from a woman between 40 and 69 years old with stage II squamous cell lung carcinoma. Each CDR3 is given without its conserved first and last residue. Fields, in order: J gene, V gene, CDR3 protein.

TRBJ1-3 TRBV10-1 ASSKTAFENTIY
TRBJ2-3 TRBV7-2 ASSPRTDTQY
TRBJ1-2 TRBV19 ASSTPLGTSYGYT
TRBJ2-3 TRBV29-1 SVEEGRGKTDTQY
TRBJ1-6 TRBV25-1 ASREANSPLH
TRBJ1-1 TRBV28 ASSLTGSPNTEAF
TRBJ1-1 TRBV19 ASSTRTEAF
TRBJ2-7 TRBV27 ASRNTGPSSYEQY
TRBJ1-2 TRBV28 ASSLVGGNYGYT
TRBJ2-1 TRBV19 ASSIGRGRRGNEQF
TRBJ1-5 TRBV2 ASSGVVDSNQPQH
TRBJ1-1 TRBV7-9 ASRQDGMNTEAF
TRBJ2-1 TRBV5-6 ASSPGASGSQEQF
TRBJ1-1 TRBV23-1 ASSQYIRDRGEDTEAF
TRBJ1-1 TRBV5-6 ASRTQGWIAEAF
TRBJ2-3 TRBV5-1 ASSLVGTPGGTQY
TRBJ2-7 TRBV28 ASSSKSLAGFSYEQY
TRBJ2-7 TRBV4-3 ASSPGLADNYEQY
TRBJ2-5 TRBV2 ASSGSGEETQY
TRBJ2-1 TRBV7-2 ASGTSGRGYEQF
TRBJ2-1 TRBV6-5 ASSYSTGGPYNEQF
TRBJ2-1 TRBV4-3 ASSQGPSGNEQF
TRBJ2-7 TRBV20-1 SASFSYEQY
TRBJ1-6 TRBV2 ASCFFTYNSPLH
TRBJ2-5 TRBV4-1 ASSQGDWEETQY